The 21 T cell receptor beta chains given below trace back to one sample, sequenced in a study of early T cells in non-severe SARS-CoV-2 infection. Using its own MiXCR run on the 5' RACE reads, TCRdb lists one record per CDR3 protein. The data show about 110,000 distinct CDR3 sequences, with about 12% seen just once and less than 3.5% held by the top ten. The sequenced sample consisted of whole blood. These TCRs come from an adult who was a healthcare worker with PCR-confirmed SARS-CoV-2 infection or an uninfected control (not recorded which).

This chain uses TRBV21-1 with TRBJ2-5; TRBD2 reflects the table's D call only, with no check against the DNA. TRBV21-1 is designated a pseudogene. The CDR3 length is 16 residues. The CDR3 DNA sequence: TGTGCCAGCAGCAAAGAAGGCCAGGGCCCTACAGAGACCCAGTACTTC. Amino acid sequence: CASSKEGQGPTETQYF.

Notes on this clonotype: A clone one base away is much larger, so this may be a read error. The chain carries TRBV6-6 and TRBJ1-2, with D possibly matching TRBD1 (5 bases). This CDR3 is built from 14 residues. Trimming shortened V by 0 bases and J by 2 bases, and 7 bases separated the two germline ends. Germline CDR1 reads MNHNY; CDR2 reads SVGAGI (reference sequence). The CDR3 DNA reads TGTGCCAGCAGTTACTCCCCAGGGAACTATGGCTACACCTTC. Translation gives CASSYSPGNYGYTF.

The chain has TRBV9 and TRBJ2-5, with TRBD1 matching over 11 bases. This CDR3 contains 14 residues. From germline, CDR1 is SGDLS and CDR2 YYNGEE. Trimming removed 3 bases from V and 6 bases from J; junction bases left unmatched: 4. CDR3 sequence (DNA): TGTGCCAGCAGCGCAGGACAGGGGGCCCAGACCCAGTACTTC. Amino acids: CASSAGQGAQTQYF.

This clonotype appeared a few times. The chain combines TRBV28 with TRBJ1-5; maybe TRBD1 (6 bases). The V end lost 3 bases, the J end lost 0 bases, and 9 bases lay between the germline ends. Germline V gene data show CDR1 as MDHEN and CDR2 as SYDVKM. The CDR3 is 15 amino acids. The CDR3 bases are TGTGCCAGCAGTTTGGACAGCTATAGCAATCAGCCCCAGCATTTT. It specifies CASSLDSYSNQPQHF.

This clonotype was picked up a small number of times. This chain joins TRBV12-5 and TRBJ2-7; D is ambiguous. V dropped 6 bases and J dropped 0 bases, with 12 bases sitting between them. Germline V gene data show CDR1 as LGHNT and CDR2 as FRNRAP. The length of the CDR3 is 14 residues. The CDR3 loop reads CASGTTTDSYEQYF. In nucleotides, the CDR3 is TGTGCTAGTGGAACCACCACTGACTCCTACGAGCAGTACTTC.

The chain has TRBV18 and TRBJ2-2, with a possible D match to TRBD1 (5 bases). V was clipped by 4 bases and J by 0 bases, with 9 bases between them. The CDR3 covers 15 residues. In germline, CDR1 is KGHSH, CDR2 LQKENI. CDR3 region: CASSRGGSNTGELFF. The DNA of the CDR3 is TGTGCCAGCTCACGGGGCGGCTCGAACACCGGGGAGCTGTTTTTT. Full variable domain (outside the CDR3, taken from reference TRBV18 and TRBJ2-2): NAGVMQNPRHLVRRRGQEARLRCSPMKGHSHVYWYRQLPEEGLKFMVYLQKENIIDESGMPKERFSAEFPKEGPSILRIQQVVRGDSAAYFCASSRGGSNTGELFFGEGSRLTVL.

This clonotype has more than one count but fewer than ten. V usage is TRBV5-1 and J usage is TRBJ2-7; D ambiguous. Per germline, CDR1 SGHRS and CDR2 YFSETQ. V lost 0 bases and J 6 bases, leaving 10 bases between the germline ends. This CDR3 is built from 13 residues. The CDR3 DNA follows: TGCGCCAGCAGCTTGGTAGTGAGCGTCGAGCAGTACTTC. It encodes CASSLVVSVEQYF.

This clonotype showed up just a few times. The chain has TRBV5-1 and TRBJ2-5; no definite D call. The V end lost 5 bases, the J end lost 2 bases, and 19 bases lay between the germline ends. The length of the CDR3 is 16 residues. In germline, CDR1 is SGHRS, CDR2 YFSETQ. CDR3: CASSLSPAGTQETQYF. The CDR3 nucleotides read TGCGCCAGCAGTCTCTCCCCGGCAGGAACACAAGAGACCCAGTACTTC. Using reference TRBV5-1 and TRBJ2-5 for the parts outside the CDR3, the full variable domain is KAGVTQTPRYLIKTRGQQVTLSCSPISGHRSVSWYQQTPGQGLQFLFEYFSETQRNKGNFPGRFSGRQFSNSRSEMNVSTLELGDSALYLCASSLSPAGTQETQYFGPGTRLLVL.

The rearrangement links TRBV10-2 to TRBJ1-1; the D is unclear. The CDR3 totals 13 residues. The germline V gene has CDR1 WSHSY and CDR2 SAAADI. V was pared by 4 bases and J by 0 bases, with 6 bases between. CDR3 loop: CASSGGMNTEAFF. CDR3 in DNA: TGCGCCAGCAGTGGAGGGATGAACACTGAAGCTTTCTTT.

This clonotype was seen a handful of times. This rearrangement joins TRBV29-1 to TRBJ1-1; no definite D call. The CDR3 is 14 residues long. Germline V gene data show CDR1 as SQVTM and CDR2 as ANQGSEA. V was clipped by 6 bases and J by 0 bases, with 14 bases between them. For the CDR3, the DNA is TGCAGCGTCCCCCGGGATGTTTTGAACACTGAAGCTTTCTTT. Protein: CSVPRDVLNTEAFF.

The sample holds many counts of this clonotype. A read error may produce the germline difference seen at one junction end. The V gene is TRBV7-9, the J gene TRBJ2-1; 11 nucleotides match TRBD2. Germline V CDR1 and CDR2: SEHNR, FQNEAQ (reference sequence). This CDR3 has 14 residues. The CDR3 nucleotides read TGTGCCAGCAGCCCCGGACTAGCGGGCGAACCTTATATTTTC. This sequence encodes CASSPGLAGEPYIF.

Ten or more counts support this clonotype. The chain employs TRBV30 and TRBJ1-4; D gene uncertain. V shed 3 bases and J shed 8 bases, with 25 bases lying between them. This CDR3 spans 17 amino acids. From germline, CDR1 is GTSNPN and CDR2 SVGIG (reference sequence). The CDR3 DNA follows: TGTGCCTGGAGCTTAAGGCACCCCTCCCCGTTCCGGGAAAAACTGTTTTTT. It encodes CAWSLRHPSPFREKLFF.

The CDR3 spells CASSLSGLAENEQFF. CDR3 in DNA: TGCGCCAGCAGCTTATCAGGACTAGCGGAAAATGAGCAGTTCTTC. J is TRBJ2-1 and V is TRBV5-1; the match to TRBD2 covers 10 bases. J was trimmed by 7 bases and V by 2 bases; bases with no gene match: 6. The CDR3 extends over 15 amino acids. Germline CDR1 and CDR2: SGHRS and YFSETQ.

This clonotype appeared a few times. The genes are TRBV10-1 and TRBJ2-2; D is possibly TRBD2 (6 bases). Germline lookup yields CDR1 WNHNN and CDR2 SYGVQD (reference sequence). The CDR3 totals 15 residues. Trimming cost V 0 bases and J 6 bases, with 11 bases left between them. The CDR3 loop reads CASSESRGLAGELFF. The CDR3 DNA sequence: TGCGCCAGCAGTGAGTCGCGGGGTCTGGCCGGGGAGCTGTTTTTT.

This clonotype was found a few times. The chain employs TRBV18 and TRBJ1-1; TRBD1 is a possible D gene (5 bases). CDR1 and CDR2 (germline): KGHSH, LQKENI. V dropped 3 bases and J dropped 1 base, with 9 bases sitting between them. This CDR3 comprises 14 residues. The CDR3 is CASSPQGPNTEAFF. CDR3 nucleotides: TGTGCCAGCTCACCGCAGGGACCGAACACTGAAGCTTTCTTT.

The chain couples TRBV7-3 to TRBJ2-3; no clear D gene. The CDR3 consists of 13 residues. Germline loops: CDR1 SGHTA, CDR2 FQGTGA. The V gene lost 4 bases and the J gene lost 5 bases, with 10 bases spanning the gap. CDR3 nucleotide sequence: TGTGCCAGCAGCTCCTCCCCCGGAGATACGCAGTATTTT. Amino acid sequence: CASSSSPGDTQYF. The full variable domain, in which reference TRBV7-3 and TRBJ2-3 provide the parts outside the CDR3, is GAGVSQTPSNKVTEKGKYVELRCDPISGHTALYWYRQSLGQGPEFLIYFQGTGAADDSGLPNDRFFAVRPEGSVSTLKIQRTERGDSAVYLCASSSSPGDTQYFGPGTRLTVL.

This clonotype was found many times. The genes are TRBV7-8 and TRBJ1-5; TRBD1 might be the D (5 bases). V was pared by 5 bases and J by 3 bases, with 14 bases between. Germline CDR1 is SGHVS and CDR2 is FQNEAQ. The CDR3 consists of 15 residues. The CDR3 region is CASSLRDGDNQPQHF. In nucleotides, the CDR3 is TGTGCCAGCAGCCTCCGGGACGGAGACAATCAGCCCCAGCATTTT.

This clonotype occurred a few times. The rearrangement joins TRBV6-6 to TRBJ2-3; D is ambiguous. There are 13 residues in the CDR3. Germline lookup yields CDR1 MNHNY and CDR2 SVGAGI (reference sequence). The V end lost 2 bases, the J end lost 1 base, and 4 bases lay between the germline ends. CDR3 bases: TGTGCCAGCAGTTACACGGGCACAGATACGCAGTATTTT. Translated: CASSYTGTDTQYF.

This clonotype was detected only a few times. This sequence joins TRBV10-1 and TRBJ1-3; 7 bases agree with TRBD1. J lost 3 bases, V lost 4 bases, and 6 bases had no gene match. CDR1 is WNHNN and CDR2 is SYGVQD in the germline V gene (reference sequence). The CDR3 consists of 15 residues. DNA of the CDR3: TGCGCCAGCAGTGCAGCGACAGGGAGTGGAAACACCATATATTTT. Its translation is CASSAATGSGNTIYF.

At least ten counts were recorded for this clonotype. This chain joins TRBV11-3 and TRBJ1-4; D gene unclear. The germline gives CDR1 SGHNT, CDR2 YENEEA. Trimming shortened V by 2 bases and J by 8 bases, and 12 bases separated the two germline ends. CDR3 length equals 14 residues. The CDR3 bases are TGTGCCAGCAGCTTATTTCCCGGGAGCGAAAAACTGTTTTTT. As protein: CASSLFPGSEKLFF.

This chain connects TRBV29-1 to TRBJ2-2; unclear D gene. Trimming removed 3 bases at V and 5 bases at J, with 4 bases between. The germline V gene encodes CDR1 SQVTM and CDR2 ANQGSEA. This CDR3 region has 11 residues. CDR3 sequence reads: CSVERTGELFF. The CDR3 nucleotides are TGCAGCGTTGAGAGGACCGGGGAGCTGTTTTTT.